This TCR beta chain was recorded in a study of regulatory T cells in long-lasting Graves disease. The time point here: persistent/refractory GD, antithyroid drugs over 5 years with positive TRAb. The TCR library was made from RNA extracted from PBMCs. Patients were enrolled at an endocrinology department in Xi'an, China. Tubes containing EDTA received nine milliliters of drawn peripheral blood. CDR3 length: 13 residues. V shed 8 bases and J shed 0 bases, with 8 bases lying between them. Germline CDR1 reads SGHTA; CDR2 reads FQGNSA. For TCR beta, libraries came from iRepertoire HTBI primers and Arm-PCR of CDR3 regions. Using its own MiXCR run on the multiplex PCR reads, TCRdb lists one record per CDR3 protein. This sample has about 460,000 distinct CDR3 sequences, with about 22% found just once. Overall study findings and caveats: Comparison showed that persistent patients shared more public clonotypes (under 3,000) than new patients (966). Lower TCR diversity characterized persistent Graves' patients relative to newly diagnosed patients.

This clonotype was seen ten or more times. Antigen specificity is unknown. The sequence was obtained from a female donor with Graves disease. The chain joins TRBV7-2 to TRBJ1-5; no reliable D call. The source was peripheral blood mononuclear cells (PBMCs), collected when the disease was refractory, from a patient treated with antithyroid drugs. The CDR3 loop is CASAPYSNQPQHF. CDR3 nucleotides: TGTGCCAGCGCACCATATAGCAATCAGCCCCAGCATTTT.